Here is one T cell receptor beta chain with its context. The data are from a study of blood T cell repertoires in COVID-19. Study background: Donors in the United States, Italy and Spain gave samples during acute or convalescent COVID-19. PBMCs, B-cell-depleted T cells, or T cells provided the cDNA or gDNA that made up the material.

Germline-derived CDR1 and CDR2 are MNHEY and SMNVEV (reference sequence). J gave up 1 base and V 2 bases, and 13 bases lay outside the gene matches. This CDR3 comprises 18 residues. Authors' methods: Nucleated cell number was recorded as an estimate derived from reference gene primer amplification. Data came from immunoSEQ multiplex PCR; TCRdb stores just in-frame clones and leaves some out. For V, J and clone size, that table is used; D and trimming come from the DNA. The sample includes around 270,000 clones, over 80% of them seen just once. This chain connects TRBV27 to TRBJ2-7, with TRBD1 matching 8 bases. The receptor was derived from a woman aged 40-49 years who had recovered from COVID-19. The sample comprised peripheral blood. CDR3 amino acids: CASSLKGRGTGLSYEQYF. CDR3 DNA sequence: TGTGCCAGCAGTTTAAAAGGTCGGGGGACAGGTTTATCCTACGAGCAGTACTTC.